This T cell receptor beta chain was identified in a study of OX40 agonist ivuxolimab in advanced cancers. As for the study in general: Ivuxolimab, which patients received intravenously every 2 weeks, was dosed at 0.01 to 10 mg/kg. Patients assigned to dose escalation were diagnosed with hepatocellular carcinoma, melanoma, renal cell or head and neck cancer. The study, taken as a whole, reports: Some of the lowest clonal expansion was seen in partial responders at 0.1-3.0 mg/kg. Fewer expanded clones were found on average in CD4+ than in CD8+ T cells.

With 6 bases clipped from V and 6 bases from J, the junction kept 11 bases outside the gene matches. Per the germline V gene, CDR1 is MNHEY and CDR2 is SMNVEV (reference sequence). The CDR3 spans 16 residues. Comment on this clone: Antigen: not known.

Clones were sequenced by immunoSEQ multiplex PCR, and TCRdb holds only the in-frame ones, with some missing. This sample has roughly 47,000 clones, with 89% found just once. The sequence was collected from an adult with an advanced solid tumor such as melanoma, head and neck, liver or kidney cancer. Sequencing was performed on CD4+ or CD8+ T cells sorted from blood, taken in a trial of the OX40 agonist ivuxolimab. This chain joins TRBV27 and TRBJ1-2, with 12 bases lining up with TRBD1. CDR3 DNA sequence: TGTGCCAGCAGGGACGGGACAGGGGGCATTATCGATGGCTACACCTTC. Its protein product is CASRDGTGGIIDGYTF.